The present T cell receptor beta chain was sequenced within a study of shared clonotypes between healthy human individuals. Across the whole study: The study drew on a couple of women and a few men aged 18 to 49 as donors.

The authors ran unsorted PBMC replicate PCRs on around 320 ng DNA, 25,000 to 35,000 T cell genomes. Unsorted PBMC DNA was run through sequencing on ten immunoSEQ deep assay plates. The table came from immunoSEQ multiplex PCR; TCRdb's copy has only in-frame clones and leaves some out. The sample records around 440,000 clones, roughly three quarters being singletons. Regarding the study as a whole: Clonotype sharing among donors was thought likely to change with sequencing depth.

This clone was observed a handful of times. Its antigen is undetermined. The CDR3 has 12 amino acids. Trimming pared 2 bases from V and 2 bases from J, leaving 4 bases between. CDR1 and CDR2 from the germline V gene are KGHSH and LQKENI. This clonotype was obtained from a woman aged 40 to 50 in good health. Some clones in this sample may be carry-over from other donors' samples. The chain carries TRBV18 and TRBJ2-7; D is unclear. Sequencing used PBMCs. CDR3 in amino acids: CASSPRTYEQYF. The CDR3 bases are TGTGCCAGCTCACCAAGGACCTACGAGCAGTACTTC.